Listed below are T cell receptor beta chains from one sample, sequenced in a study of cytomegalovirus exposure and HLA in healthy donors. Here immunoSEQ multiplex PCR was the method, and the copy in TCRdb shows in-frame clones only, minus some. Among roughly 190,000 clones listed, 70% to 80% were seen once. The sample comprised PBMCs. All receptors come from a woman aged 25 to 39 in good health and CMV-seropositive. Both conserved end residues are part of each CDR3. The D gene is left open where the match is weak. Clone size appears in some rows only: once, few, many, or a class for an expanded clone.

size	J	D	V	DNA	CDR3
NA	TRBJ2-7	TRBD1	TRBV5-1	TGCGCCAGCAGCGTGTACAGGGGCTACGAGCAGTACTTC	CASSVYRGYEQYF
few	TRBJ2-3	TRBD2	TRBV11-2	TGTGCCAGCAGCCTCCGGACTAGCGGGGGGCGGGGCACAGATACGCAGTATTTT	CASSLRTSGGRGTDTQYF
NA	TRBJ1-6	NA	TRBV4-3	TGCGCCAGCAGCCAAGATCTTGCGGACAGCACTTCACCCCTCCACTTT	CASSQDLADSTSPLHF
NA	TRBJ1-1	NA	TRBV19	TGTGCCAGTAGTATAGGTCGCAGTTTAAAGAACACTGAAGCTTTCTTT	CASSIGRSLKNTEAFF
NA	TRBJ1-1	NA	TRBV30	TGTGCCTGGACGCGGGACCATCGGGACACTGAAGCTTTCTTT	CAWTRDHRDTEAFF
NA	TRBJ1-6	TRBD1	TRBV2	TGTGCCAGCAGTTTCAGGGGGCCAACCTATAATTCACCCCTCCACTTT	CASSFRGPTYNSPLHF
NA	TRBJ2-1	TRBD2	TRBV15	TGTGCCACCAGCCGCCACCCAGCGGGACGAATCTATGAGCAGTTCTTC	CATSRHPAGRIYEQFF
once	TRBJ1-2	TRBD1	TRBV10-3	TGTGCCATCGGGGGACAGGGTATTGGCTACACCTTC	CAIGGQGIGYTF
NA	TRBJ1-1	TRBD1	TRBV29-1	TGCAGCGTCCAAAAGGGGGCCGCAGAAGCTTTCTTT	CSVQKGAAEAFF
NA	TRBJ2-1	NA	TRBV5-8	TGTGCCAGCAGCTTGGGCGGGACCAGCCGGAATGAGCAGTTCTTC	CASSLGGTSRNEQFF
once	TRBJ2-1	NA	TRBV5-1	TGCGCCAGCAGCTTGACAGGGCAGGGCTACAATGAGCAGTTCTTC	CASSLTGQGYNEQFF
once	TRBJ2-7	TRBD2	TRBV29-1	TGCAGCGTCGGGACTACCTCCTACGAGCAGTACTTC	CSVGTTSYEQYF
few	TRBJ1-1	NA	TRBV28	TGTGCCAGCAGTCCCATAGGCAGGGGCACTGAAGCTTTCTTT	CASSPIGRGTEAFF
NA	TRBJ1-5	NA	TRBV7-9	TGTGCCAGCAGCTTAGCAGGGGGTCTTGGCAATCAGCCCCAGCATTTT	CASSLAGGLGNQPQHF
NA	TRBJ1-2	TRBD1	TRBV5-1	TGCGCCAGCAGCTTGGCGGGACAGGGTAACTATGGCTACACCTTC	CASSLAGQGNYGYTF
NA	TRBJ1-4	NA	TRBV28	TGTGCCAGCCAACTGCGGTCGGGGGGACACCCTAGTCTCACAACTAATGAAAAACTGTTTTTT	CASQLRSGGHPSLTTNEKLFF
NA	TRBJ2-5	NA	TRBV7-2	TGTGCCAGCAGCTTACCAGGGAAAGAGACCCAGTACTTC	CASSLPGKETQYF
NA	TRBJ2-7	NA	TRBV28	TGTGCCAGCAGTCCGTTGCCGCAGGCATACGAGCAGTACTTC	CASSPLPQAYEQYF
NA	TRBJ1-5	TRBD1	TRBV19	TGTGCCAGTAGTAGACAGGGTCGGGGGATACAGCCCCAGCATTTT	CASSRQGRGIQPQHF
NA	TRBJ1-1	TRBD1	TRBV7-9	TGTGCCAGCAGCTTCGACAGGGCCACTGAAGCTTTCTTT	CASSFDRATEAFF
NA	TRBJ2-5	TRBD2	TRBV11-2	TGTGCCAGCAGCCCTAGCGGGAGTCGGGAGACCCAGTACTTC	CASSPSGSRETQYF
NA	TRBJ2-7	NA	TRBV4-2	TGTGCCAGCAGCCCCGGGACTGTATACGAGCAGTACTTC	CASSPGTVYEQYF
NA	TRBJ2-1	NA	TRBV6-5	TGTGCCAGCAGTTACTTTGGGGGCGGGAATGAGCAGTTCTTC	CASSYFGGGNEQFF
NA	TRBJ2-3	TRBD2	TRBV27	TGTGCCAGCAGTTTTCAGCGGGGGGGCACAGATACGCAGTATTTT	CASSFQRGGTDTQYF
NA	TRBJ1-1	NA	TRBV7-9	TGTGCCAGCAGCCAGGGACACCCCGTTGTTGAAGCTTTCTTT	CASSQGHPVVEAFF
NA	TRBJ2-7	TRBD2	TRBV7-2	TGTGCCAGCAGCTCCTTACCGGGACTAGCTAGGGACGAGCAGTACTTC	CASSSLPGLARDEQYF
NA	TRBJ2-7	TRBD1	TRBV5-6	TGTGCCAGCAGCCCACAGGGGGCCGGTGTCTACGAGCAGTACTTC	CASSPQGAGVYEQYF
NA	TRBJ1-2	NA	TRBV6-1	TGTGCCGGCAGCGCCTATGGGGGCGAGGGCTACACCTTC	CAGSAYGGEGYTF
NA	TRBJ1-1	TRBD1	TRBV4-3	TGCGCCAGCAGCCGAGGGACAGGGATGAACACTGAAGCTTTCTTT	CASSRGTGMNTEAFF
NA	TRBJ1-1	NA	TRBV7-8	TGTGCCAGCAGCTTAGCGGGAGTGGCCACTGAAGCTTTCTTT	CASSLAGVATEAFF
NA	TRBJ2-7	NA	TRBV27	TGTGCCAGCAGTTGGGCCGATACCTACGAGCAGTACTTC	CASSWADTYEQYF
NA	TRBJ2-1	NA	TRBV29-1	TGCAGCGCCCGGACAGATAATTACAATGAGCAGTTCTTC	CSARTDNYNEQFF
NA	TRBJ2-3	NA	TRBV28	TGTGCCAGCTCTCTCGGGGTCCACACAGATACGCAGTATTTT	CASSLGVHTDTQYF
NA	TRBJ2-3	NA	TRBV7-8	TGTGCCAGCAGTGCTCGGGGTATCACAGATACGCAGTATTTT	CASSARGITDTQYF
NA	TRBJ2-3	TRBD1	TRBV5-6	TGTGCCAGCAGCCAGTTGGGGACAGGGGGCGAGGATACGCAGTATTTT	CASSQLGTGGEDTQYF
NA	TRBJ2-1	NA	TRBV2	TGTGCCAGCAGTGAATCTAGCGTCGGGCTCTACAATGAGCAGTTCTTC	CASSESSVGLYNEQFF
NA	TRBJ2-2	NA	TRBV10-1	TGCGCCAGCCTCAATCTCGGGGGGCTCGGGCACCGGGGAGCTGTTTTT	CASLNLGGLGHRGAVF
few	TRBJ2-7	TRBD1	TRBV30	TGTGCCTGTCAACGGGACAGCGTATACGAGCAGTACTTC	CACQRDSVYEQYF
NA	TRBJ2-3	NA	TRBV7-2	TGTGCCAGCAGCTTAGGGAGCGGCATGGGTACGCAGTATTTT	CASSLGSGMGTQYF
NA	TRBJ2-3	NA	TRBV7-9	TGTGCCAGCAGCCTGGCCACAGATACGCAGTATTTT	CASSLATDTQYF
NA	TRBJ1-2	TRBD1	TRBV4-1	TGCGCCAGCAGCCAAGTCGGGGCAGGGGGTGGCTACACCTTC	CASSQVGAGGGYTF
NA	TRBJ1-1	TRBD1	TRBV27	TGTGCCAGCGTCGAGAGACAGGGGAACACTGAAGCTTTCTTT	CASVERQGNTEAFF
NA	TRBJ2-7	TRBD2	TRBV18	TGTGCCAGCTCACCGGGCGGGGGGTACGAGCAGTACTTC	CASSPGGGYEQYF
NA	TRBJ2-5	NA	TRBV19	TGTGCCAGTAGTATAAGGCGGAACCAAGAGACCCAGTACTTC	CASSIRRNQETQYF
NA	TRBJ2-2	NA	TRBV29-1	TGCAGCGTTGAAGATCGTGGAGGGGACACCGGGGAGCTGTTTTTT	CSVEDRGGDTGELFF
NA	TRBJ2-4	NA	TRBV5-6	TGTGCCAGCAGCTCCCCAGGGAGGACGGACATTCAGTACTTC	CASSSPGRTDIQYF